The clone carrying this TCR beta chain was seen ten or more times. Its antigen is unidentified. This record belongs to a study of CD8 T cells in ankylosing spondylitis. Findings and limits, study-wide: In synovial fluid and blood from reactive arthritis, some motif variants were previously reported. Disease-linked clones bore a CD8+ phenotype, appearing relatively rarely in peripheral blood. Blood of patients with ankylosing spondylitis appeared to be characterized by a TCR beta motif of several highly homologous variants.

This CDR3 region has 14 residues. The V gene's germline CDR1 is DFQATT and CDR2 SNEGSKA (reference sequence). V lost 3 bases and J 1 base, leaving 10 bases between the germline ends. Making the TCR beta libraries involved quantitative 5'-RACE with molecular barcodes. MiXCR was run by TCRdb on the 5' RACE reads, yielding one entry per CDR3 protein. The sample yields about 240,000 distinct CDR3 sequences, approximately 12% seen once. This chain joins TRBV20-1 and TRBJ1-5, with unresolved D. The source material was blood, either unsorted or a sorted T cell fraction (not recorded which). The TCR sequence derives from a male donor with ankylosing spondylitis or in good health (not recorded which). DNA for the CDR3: TGCAGTGCTAGTGGAGGAACCAGCAATCAGCCCCAGCATTTT. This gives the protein CSASGGTSNQPQHF.